Listed below are T cell receptor beta chains from one sample, sequenced in a study of blood T cells in healthy people across ages. MiXCR was run by TCRdb on the 5' RACE reads, yielding one entry per CDR3 protein. Of 650,000 to 900,000 distinct CDR3 sequences in the sample, 55% to 65% were seen once. Sequencing input: blood. These receptors were taken from a man younger than 45 in good health. Both conserved end residues are part of each CDR3. A D gene is named only where the DNA matches it firmly. Rows may omit the clone size; those that give it use once, few, many or a size class.

TGTGCCAGCAGCTCCCTAACCCGAGGAGGGGAGACCCAGTACTTC	CASSSLTRGGETQYF	TRBJ2-5	15	TRBV7-2	-	few
TGTGCCAGCAGTCCAGGGCCTCGCTATGGCTACACCTTC	CASSPGPRYGYTF	TRBJ1-2	13	TRBV3-1	-	-
TGTGCCAGCAGCCAAGGTGGAGGGGGCAATGAGCAGTTCTTC	CASSQGGGGNEQFF	TRBJ2-1	14	TRBV3-1	-	few
TGTGCCAGCAGCGTAGAAGGACAGGGGTTGGGTACTGAAGCTTTCTTT	CASSVEGQGLGTEAFF	TRBJ1-1	16	TRBV9	TRBD1	-
TGCAGCTCGTCTTCACTAGCGTCTGGAAGGAATGAGCAGTTCTTC	CSSSSLASGRNEQFF	TRBJ2-1	15	TRBV20-1	TRBD2	-
TGTGCCAGCAGCCAGGGGACAGGGGGAGATACGCAGTATTTT	CASSQGTGGDTQYF	TRBJ2-3	14	TRBV11-2	TRBD1	-
TGTGCCAGCAGCTTGGGGACGGAAAATTCACCCCTCCACTTT	CASSLGTENSPLHF	TRBJ1-6	14	TRBV5-8	-	once
TGTGCCACCAGCAAGGGGGAGACCCAGTACTTC	CATSKGETQYF	TRBJ2-5	11	TRBV15	-	-
TGTGCCAGCAGTTTCGGGGGTCTCAATCAGCCCCAGCATTTT	CASSFGGLNQPQHF	TRBJ1-5	14	TRBV12-3/TRBV12-4	-	-
TGTGCCAGCAGTTACGGGCCCAACAGGAATGAAGCTTTCTTT	CASSYGPNRNEAFF	TRBJ1-1	14	TRBV6-6	-	-
TGCAGCGTTCAAAACCGCAGCACAGATACGCAGTATTTT	CSVQNRSTDTQYF	TRBJ2-3	13	TRBV29-1	-	-
TGCGCCAGCAGCCTTTTCCCAGGCCGGCCCACAGGGAGGGTTGATGAAAAACTGTTTTTT	CASSLFPGRPTGRVDEKLFF	TRBJ1-4	20	TRBV4-1	-	-
TGTGCCAGCAGGAGGCAGGGAGAGAACTATGGCTACACCTTC	CASRRQGENYGYTF	TRBJ1-2	14	TRBV2	-	-
TGTGCCAGCAGCCCGACTAGCGGAAACTCTGGGGCCAACGTCCTGACTTTC	CASSPTSGNSGANVLTF	TRBJ2-6	17	TRBV4-2	TRBD2	-
TGTGCCTGGAGTTTACTTAGCAATCAGCCCCAGCATTTT	CAWSLLSNQPQHF	TRBJ1-5	13	TRBV30	-	-
TGCGCCAGCAGCCAAGAATCACCTTACCTGTTTATTCAAAACATTCAGTACTTC	CASSQESPYLFIQNIQYF	TRBJ2-4	18	TRBV4-3	-	-
TGCGCCAGCAGCTGGGAGGCAGGGCTAGGAGAGACCCAGTACTTC	CASSWEAGLGETQYF	TRBJ2-5	15	TRBV4-3	-	-
TGCGCCAGCAGCTTGGCACAGGGCGGCGAGCAGTACTTC	CASSLAQGGEQYF	TRBJ2-7	13	TRBV5-1	-	-
TGTGCCAGCAGCTTCGGGGGGACCACTGAAGCTTTCTTT	CASSFGGTTEAFF	TRBJ1-1	13	TRBV7-3	-	-
TGTGCCAGCAGCTTGGACCTGGTCAAAAACATTCAGTACTTC	CASSLDLVKNIQYF	TRBJ2-4	14	TRBV5-6	-	few
TGTGCCAGCAACGCGCCGGGGGGGATGGCCAAAAACATTCAGTACTTC	CASNAPGGMAKNIQYF	TRBJ2-4	16	TRBV28	TRBD2	few
TGTGCCAGCAGTGATGGGGGGGCCCCAGATACGCAGTATTTT	CASSDGGAPDTQYF	TRBJ2-3	14	TRBV2	-	-
TGTGCCAACAGTTCCAGGGGAGGAGAAGCTTTCTTT	CANSSRGGEAFF	TRBJ1-1	12	TRBV7-3	-	-
TGTGCCAGCAGCCGGACAAGGGACAGCGATTTATCTGGCTACACCTTC	CASSRTRDSDLSGYTF	TRBJ1-2	16	TRBV7-9	TRBD1	once
TGCAGTGCTTCCGAACAGGGGGGCCGATCACCCCTCCACTTT	CSASEQGGRSPLHF	TRBJ1-6	14	TRBV20-1	TRBD1	few
TGTGCCACCAGCAGAAGGGGACTAGCGGGGGTAATGCCAGATACGCAGTATTTT	CATSRRGLAGVMPDTQYF	TRBJ2-3	18	TRBV15	TRBD2	-
TGTGCCGGGAGTGCCCCATACGAGCAGTACTTC	CAGSAPYEQYF	TRBJ2-7	11	TRBV30	-	-
TGTGCCAGCAGCACCCGAATGGCCGCATTTAACATTCAGTACTTC	CASSTRMAAFNIQYF	TRBJ2-4	15	TRBV7-2	-	-
TGTGCCAGCAGTTTGTGGAACACCGGGGAGCTGTTTTTT	CASSLWNTGELFF	TRBJ2-2	13	TRBV12-3/TRBV12-4	-	few
TGCAGCGCGACTAGCTCCCACGAGCAGTACTTC	CSATSSHEQYF	TRBJ2-7	11	TRBV29-1	TRBD2	-
TGTGCCATCAGTGAGTCGAAGGGTGGTGCAGATACGCAGTATTTT	CAISESKGGADTQYF	TRBJ2-3	15	TRBV10-3	-	once
TGTGCCAGCAGCGTGAAGGGAGAAGAGACCCAGTACTTC	CASSVKGEETQYF	TRBJ2-5	13	TRBV7-2	-	once
TGCAGCGTTGAGAGCGGGGGTTTCGTTGGTGAGCAGTTCTTC	CSVESGGFVGEQFF	TRBJ2-1	14	TRBV29-1	TRBD2	-
TGTGCCAGCAGCCCACGGACAGCCGCTAGCACAGATACGCAGTATTTT	CASSPRTAASTDTQYF	TRBJ2-3	16	TRBV6-2/TRBV6-3	-	-
TGTGCCAGCAGTTTACTAGGGGAGGCGACCCAGTACTTC	CASSLLGEATQYF	TRBJ2-5	13	TRBV27	-	-
TGTGCCAGCACCCTGGGTATGGATACGCAGTATTTT	CASTLGMDTQYF	TRBJ2-3	12	TRBV12-3/TRBV12-4	-	few
TGTGCCAGCAGCAGATTCTCCTACGAGCAGTACTTC	CASSRFSYEQYF	TRBJ2-7	12	TRBV3-1	-	-
TGTGCCAGCAGTGCCCGACTTGAAGAGACCCAGTACTTC	CASSARLEETQYF	TRBJ2-5	13	TRBV12-3/TRBV12-4	-	-
TGTGCCAGCAGCTTAGCAGGACTAGCGGGGAGAGCCTACGAGCAGTACTTC	CASSLAGLAGRAYEQYF	TRBJ2-7	17	TRBV7-2	TRBD2	few
TGCAGTGCTAGCGGGGGAGGATTCTACGAGCAGTACTTC	CSASGGGFYEQYF	TRBJ2-7	13	TRBV20-1	-	few
TGCGCCAGCAGCCTCTCCCTAGCGGGGGGGCAGGATGAGCAGTTCTTC	CASSLSLAGGQDEQFF	TRBJ2-1	16	TRBV4-3	TRBD2	-
TGTGCCAGCAGCCAGGTGACTAGCGGGGGGATTGACACAGATACGCAGTATTTT	CASSQVTSGGIDTDTQYF	TRBJ2-3	18	TRBV3-1	TRBD2	-
TGTGCCAGCAGCCCGATATCCCGGGACAGGGTCCCCTACGAGCAGTACTTC	CASSPISRDRVPYEQYF	TRBJ2-7	17	TRBV11-2	TRBD1	-
TGTGCCAGCAGCTCCGAGCGGGGCCAAGAGACCCAGTACTTC	CASSSERGQETQYF	TRBJ2-5	14	TRBV6-5	TRBD2	-
TGCGCCAGCAGCCACCAGGGGGGAGAGACCCAGTACTTC	CASSHQGGETQYF	TRBJ2-5	13	TRBV4-1	-	once
TGTGCCACCAGTGATTTGACCCTTGGCCCGCAGTATTTT	CATSDLTLGPQYF	TRBJ2-3	13	TRBV24-1	-	few
TGCAGCGGCTCTGGGCCGCCTGAAGCTTTCTTT	CSGSGPPEAFF	TRBJ1-1	11	TRBV29-1	-	-
TGTGCCAGCAGCTTAGGGTTCGGGAGGGGGAACTTGGATGGCTACACCTTC	CASSLGFGRGNLDGYTF	TRBJ1-2	17	TRBV7-3	-	-
TGCGCCAGCAGCTTTCACGGGGAGCAGTTCTTC	CASSFHGEQFF	TRBJ2-1	11	TRBV5-1	-	-
TGCAGCTTGGGACTAGCGGGCACAGATACGCAGTATTTT	CSLGLAGTDTQYF	TRBJ2-3	13	TRBV29-1	TRBD2	-
TGCAGTGCTACCGACAAGTATAGTAATCAGCCCCAGCATTTT	CSATDKYSNQPQHF	TRBJ1-5	14	TRBV20-1	-	-
TGTGCCAGCAGTTCTTCTATACTAAGTAAGGGCTACACCTTC	CASSSSILSKGYTF	TRBJ1-2	14	TRBV27	-	-